The rows below give T cell receptor beta chains drawn from one sample of a study of T cells after yellow fever vaccination. TCRdb re-derived calls from the 5' RACE reads in MiXCR, one entry per CDR3 protein. This table holds around 550,000 distinct CDR3 sequences, around 21% found once. The specimen was PBMCs, collected 15 days after the yellow fever booster vaccination. Every receptor here comes from a man aged 30 to 45 who received the YFV17D yellow fever vaccine. Each CDR3 is given with its conserved first and last residue. The D gene is left open where the match is weak. Part of the rows lack a size; the others show once, few, many or a class for expanded clones.

- | TRBJ2-7 | TRBV6-2/TRBV6-3 | - | CASRTAGTYEQYF | TGTGCCAGCAGAACCGCGGGCACCTACGAGCAGTACTTC
few | TRBJ2-2 | TRBV5-1 | TRBD1 | CASSFQGQGGTGELFF | TGCGCCAGCAGCTTTCAGGGACAGGGAGGAACCGGGGAGCTGTTTTTT
- | TRBJ2-3 | TRBV7-2 | TRBD2 | CASSPRDQGLGDTQYF | TGTGCCAGCAGCCCCCGAGATCAAGGACTAGGGGATACGCAGTATTTT
- | TRBJ2-2 | TRBV24-1 | - | CATDAARHFTGELFF | TGTGCCACCGATGCCGCGAGGCACTTCACCGGGGAGCTGTTTTTT
- | TRBJ2-7 | TRBV12-3/TRBV12-4 | TRBD2 | CASSLRLADEQYF | TGTGCCAGCAGTTTGAGACTAGCGGACGAGCAGTACTTC
- | TRBJ2-7 | TRBV20-1 | - | CSASSSSSHYEQYF | TGCAGTGCTAGTAGCAGCTCGTCCCACTACGAGCAGTACTTC
few | TRBJ2-1 | TRBV9 | - | CASSVGGWDPQFF | TGTGCCAGCAGCGTAGGGGGGTGGGACCCACAGTTCTTC
few | TRBJ2-7 | TRBV20-1 | - | CSWGPLRDEQYF | TGCAGTTGGGGGCCTCTCCGGGACGAGCAGTACTTC
few | TRBJ1-1 | TRBV12-3/TRBV12-4 | TRBD1 | CASSSPGQGKMNTEAFF | TGTGCCAGCAGTTCACCGGGACAGGGTAAAATGAACACTGAAGCTTTCTTT
- | TRBJ2-3 | TRBV24-1 | - | CATSDPGRTDTQYF | TGTGCCACCAGTGACCCCGGTCGTACAGATACGCAGTATTTT
few | TRBJ2-7 | TRBV20-1 | TRBD2 | CSARGGTSGSLGEQYF | TGCAGTGCTAGAGGCGGGACTAGCGGGTCCTTGGGGGAGCAGTACTTC
- | TRBJ2-1 | TRBV24-1 | TRBD1 | CATSDKGQGAGNEQFF | TGTGCCACCAGTGACAAGGGACAGGGGGCGGGCAATGAGCAGTTCTTC
- | TRBJ1-3 | TRBV4-3 | - | CASSQRRSSSGNTTYF | TGCGCCAGCAGCCAAAGAAGAAGTAGCTCTGGAAACACCACATATTTT
- | TRBJ2-2 | TRBV27 | - | CASSLSGGKVTGELFF | TGTGCCAGCAGTTTATCGGGCGGGAAGGTCACCGGGGAGCTGTTTTTT
- | TRBJ2-7 | TRBV20-1 | TRBD2 | CSAGTSGRYEQYF | TGCAGTGCGGGGACTAGCGGGAGGTACGAGCAGTACTTC
- | TRBJ2-7 | TRBV11-2 | - | CASSFGSRYYEQYF | TGTGCCAGCAGCTTTGGTAGTAGATACTACGAGCAGTACTTC
- | TRBJ1-4 | TRBV6-5 | - | CASSYHTYEKLFF | TGTGCCAGCAGTTACCACACCTATGAAAAACTGTTTTTT
few | TRBJ1-1 | TRBV29-1 | TRBD1 | CSVRTGQYTEAFF | TGCAGCGTTCGGACAGGGCAGTACACTGAAGCTTTCTTT
- | TRBJ2-5 | TRBV10-2 | TRBD2 | CASKGLAGGRETQYF | TGCGCCAGCAAGGGACTAGCGGGAGGAAGGGAGACCCAGTACTTC
few | TRBJ1-2 | TRBV7-2 | TRBD1 | CASTNTGGVYGYTF | TGTGCCAGCACCAATACAGGGGGAGTCTATGGCTACACCTTC
- | TRBJ2-5 | TRBV20-1 | - | CSASLGLLGETQYF | TGCAGTGCTAGCCTCGGACTTTTGGGGGAGACCCAGTACTTC
few | TRBJ2-7 | TRBV24-1 | - | CATSTPEGPRYEQYF | TGTGCCACCAGTACCCCGGAGGGCCCTCGCTACGAGCAGTACTTC
few | TRBJ1-1 | TRBV28 | - | CASRKQGDTEAFF | TGTGCCAGCAGAAAACAGGGAGACACTGAAGCTTTCTTT
- | TRBJ1-6 | TRBV30 | - | CACAGTQKRPLHF | TGTGCCTGCGCCGGGACACAGAAAAGGCCCCTCCACTTT
- | TRBJ2-3 | TRBV20-1 | TRBD2 | CSAPSGRGPDTQYF | TGCAGTGCTCCAAGCGGGAGAGGCCCAGATACGCAGTATTTT
few | TRBJ2-2 | TRBV5-1 | - | CASSLKQGINTGELFF | TGCGCCAGCAGCTTGAAACAGGGAATTAATACCGGGGAGCTGTTTTTT
once | TRBJ2-5 | TRBV6-1 | TRBD2 | CASSEPRLAGNQETQYF | TGTGCCAGCAGTGAACCCAGACTAGCGGGAAACCAAGAGACCCAGTACTTC
many | TRBJ2-6 | TRBV7-6 | - | CASSLGGGGITSGANVLTF | TGTGCCAGCAGCTTAGGAGGTGGGGGTATCACCTCTGGGGCCAACGTCCTGACTTTC
few | TRBJ2-1 | TRBV7-3 | TRBD2 | CASSFSGGSYNEQFF | TGTGCCAGCAGTTTTAGCGGGGGCTCCTACAATGAGCAGTTCTTC
- | TRBJ2-3 | TRBV9 | TRBD2 | CASSARTSGSVKVDTQYF | TGTGCCAGCAGCGCCAGGACTAGCGGGAGTGTAAAGGTGGATACGCAGTATTTT
few | TRBJ2-2 | TRBV6-5 | - | CASSYGGDLTGELFF | TGTGCCAGCAGTTACGGGGGAGACCTCACCGGGGAGCTGTTTTTT
few | TRBJ1-1 | TRBV20-1 | - | CSARDGQLNTEAFF | TGCAGTGCTAGAGATGGACAGCTGAACACTGAAGCTTTCTTT
- | TRBJ2-7 | TRBV12-3/TRBV12-4 | - | CASSLHQGWPEQYF | TGTGCCAGCAGTTTGCACCAGGGCTGGCCCGAGCAGTACTTC
few | TRBJ2-2 | TRBV20-1 | TRBD1 | CSATGTGPGELFF | TGCAGTGCTACCGGGACAGGGCCCGGGGAGCTGTTTTTT
- | TRBJ2-6 | TRBV15 | TRBD1 | CATSGTGAGANVLTF | TGTGCCACCAGCGGCACAGGGGCTGGGGCCAACGTCCTGACTTTC
once | TRBJ1-6 | TRBV5-6 | - | CASSSAGTPVGSPLHF | TGTGCCAGTAGTAGCGCCGGGACACCGGTCGGGTCACCCCTCCACTTT
- | TRBJ1-4 | TRBV28 | TRBD1 | CASSQDRVLFGGEKLFF | TGTGCCAGCAGCCAAGACAGGGTGTTGTTCGGCGGTGAAAAACTGTTTTTT
once | TRBJ1-2 | TRBV10-1 | - | CASSEPGGYGYTF | TGCGCCAGCAGTGAACCCGGCGGCTATGGCTACACCTTC
- | TRBJ2-3 | TRBV5-1 | - | CASSLGQPADTQYF | TGCGCCAGCAGCTTGGGACAGCCGGCAGATACGCAGTATTTT
few | TRBJ2-3 | TRBV20-1 | - | CSVGRGADTQYF | TGCAGTGTAGGCAGAGGGGCAGATACGCAGTATTTT
- | TRBJ2-1 | TRBV19 | - | CASKTYNEQFF | TGTGCCAGTAAGACCTACAATGAGCAGTTCTTC